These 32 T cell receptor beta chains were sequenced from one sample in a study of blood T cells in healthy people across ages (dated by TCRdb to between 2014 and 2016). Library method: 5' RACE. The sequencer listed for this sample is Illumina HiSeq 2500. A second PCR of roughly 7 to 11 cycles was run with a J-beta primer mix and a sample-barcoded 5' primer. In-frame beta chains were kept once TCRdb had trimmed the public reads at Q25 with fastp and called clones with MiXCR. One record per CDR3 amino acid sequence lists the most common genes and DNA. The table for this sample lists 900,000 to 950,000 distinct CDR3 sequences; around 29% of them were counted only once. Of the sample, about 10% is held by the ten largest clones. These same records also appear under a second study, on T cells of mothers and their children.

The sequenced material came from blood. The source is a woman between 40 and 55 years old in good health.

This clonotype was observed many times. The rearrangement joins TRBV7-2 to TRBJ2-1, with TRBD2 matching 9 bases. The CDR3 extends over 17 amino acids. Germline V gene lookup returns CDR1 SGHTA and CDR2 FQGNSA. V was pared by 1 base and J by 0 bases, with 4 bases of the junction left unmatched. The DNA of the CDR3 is TGTGCCAGCAGCTTAGTAGCGGGGGCCAGCTCCTACAATGAGCAGTTCTTC. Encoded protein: CASSLVAGASSYNEQFF.

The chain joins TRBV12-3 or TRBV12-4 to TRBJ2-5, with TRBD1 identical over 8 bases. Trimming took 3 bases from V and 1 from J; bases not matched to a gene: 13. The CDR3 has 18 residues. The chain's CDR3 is CASSLAQGAGSAQETQYF. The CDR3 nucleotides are TGTGCCAGCAGTTTGGCGCAGGGGGCCGGCTCGGCCCAAGAGACCCAGTACTTC.

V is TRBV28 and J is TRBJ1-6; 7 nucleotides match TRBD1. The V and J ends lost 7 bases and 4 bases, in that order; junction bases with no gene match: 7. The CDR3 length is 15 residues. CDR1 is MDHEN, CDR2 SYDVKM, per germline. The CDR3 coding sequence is TGTGCCAGCAACCTAATACAGGGGTATAATTCACCCCTCCACTTT. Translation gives CASNLIQGYNSPLHF. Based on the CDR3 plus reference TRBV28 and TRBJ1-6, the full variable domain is DVKVTQSSRYLVKRTGEKVFLECVQDMDHENMFWYRQDPGLGLRLIYFSYDVKMKEKGDIPEGYSVSREKKERFSLILESASTNQTSMYLCASNLIQGYNSPLHFGNGTRLTVT.

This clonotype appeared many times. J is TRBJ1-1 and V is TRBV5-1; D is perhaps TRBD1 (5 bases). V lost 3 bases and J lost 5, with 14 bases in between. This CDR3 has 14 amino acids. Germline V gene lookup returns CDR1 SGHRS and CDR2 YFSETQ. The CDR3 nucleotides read TGCGCCAGCAGCTCCAGGGACTCCGGGACTGAAGCTTTCTTT. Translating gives CASSSRDSGTEAFF.

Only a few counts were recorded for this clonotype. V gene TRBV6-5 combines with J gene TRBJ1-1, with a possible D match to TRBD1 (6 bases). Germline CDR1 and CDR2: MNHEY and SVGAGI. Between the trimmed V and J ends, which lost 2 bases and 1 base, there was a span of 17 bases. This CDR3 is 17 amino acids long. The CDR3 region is CASSYEVPGHRNTEAFF. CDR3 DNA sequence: TGTGCCAGCAGTTACGAGGTCCCGGGACATAGGAACACTGAAGCTTTCTTT.

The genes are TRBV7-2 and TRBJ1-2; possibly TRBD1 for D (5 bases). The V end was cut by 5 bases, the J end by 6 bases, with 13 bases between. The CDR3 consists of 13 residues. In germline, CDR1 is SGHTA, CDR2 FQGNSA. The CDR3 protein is CASSPPMGDGYTF. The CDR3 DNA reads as TGTGCCAGCAGCCCCCCCATGGGGGATGGCTACACCTTC.

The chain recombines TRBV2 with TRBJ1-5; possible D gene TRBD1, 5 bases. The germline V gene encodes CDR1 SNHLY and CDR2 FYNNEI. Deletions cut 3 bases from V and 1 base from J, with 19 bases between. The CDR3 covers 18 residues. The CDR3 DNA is TGTGCCAGCAGTGAGGCGTTTGGGACGGGGGGGAGCAATCAGCCCCAGCATTTT. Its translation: CASSEAFGTGGSNQPQHF.

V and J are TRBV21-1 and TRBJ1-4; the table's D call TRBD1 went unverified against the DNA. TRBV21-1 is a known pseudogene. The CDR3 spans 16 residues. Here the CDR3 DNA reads TGTGCCAGCAGCAGATCCCCGGGACAGTCGAATGAAAAACTGTTTTTT. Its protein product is CASSRSPGQSNEKLFF.

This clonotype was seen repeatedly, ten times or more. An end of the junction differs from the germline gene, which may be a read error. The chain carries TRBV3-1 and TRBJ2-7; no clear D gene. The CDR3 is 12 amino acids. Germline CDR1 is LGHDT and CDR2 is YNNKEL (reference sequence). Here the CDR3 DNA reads TGCGCCAGCAGCCAAGTGGGCTACGAGCAGTACTTC. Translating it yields CASSQVGYEQYF.

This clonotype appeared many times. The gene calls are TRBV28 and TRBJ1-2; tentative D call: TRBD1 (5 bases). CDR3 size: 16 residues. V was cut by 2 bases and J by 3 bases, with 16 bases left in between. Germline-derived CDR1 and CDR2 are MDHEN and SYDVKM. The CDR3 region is CASSLAGGARDYGYTF. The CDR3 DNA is TGTGCCAGCAGTTTAGCAGGAGGGGCCAGAGACTATGGCTACACCTTC.

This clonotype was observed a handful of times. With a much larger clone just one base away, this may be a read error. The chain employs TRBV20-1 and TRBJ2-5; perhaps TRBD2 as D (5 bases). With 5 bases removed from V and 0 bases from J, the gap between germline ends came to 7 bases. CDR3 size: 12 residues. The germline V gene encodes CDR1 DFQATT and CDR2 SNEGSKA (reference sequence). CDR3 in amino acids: CSAPEDQETQYF. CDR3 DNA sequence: TGCAGTGCTCCGGAGGACCAAGAGACCCAGTACTTC.

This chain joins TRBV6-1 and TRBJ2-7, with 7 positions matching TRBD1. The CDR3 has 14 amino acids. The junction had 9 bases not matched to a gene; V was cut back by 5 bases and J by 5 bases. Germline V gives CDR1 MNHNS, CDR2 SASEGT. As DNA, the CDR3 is TGTGCCAGCAGTCCCGACAGGGCTGCTCACGAGCAGTACTTC. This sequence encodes CASSPDRAAHEQYF.

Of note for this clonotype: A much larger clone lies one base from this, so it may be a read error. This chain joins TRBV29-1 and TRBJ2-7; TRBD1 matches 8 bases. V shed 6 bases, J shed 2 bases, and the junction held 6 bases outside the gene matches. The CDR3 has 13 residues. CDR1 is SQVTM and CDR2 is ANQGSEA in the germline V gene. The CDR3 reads CSVGTGLTYEQYF. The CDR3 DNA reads TGCAGCGTGGGGACAGGACTTACCTACGAGCAGTACTTC.

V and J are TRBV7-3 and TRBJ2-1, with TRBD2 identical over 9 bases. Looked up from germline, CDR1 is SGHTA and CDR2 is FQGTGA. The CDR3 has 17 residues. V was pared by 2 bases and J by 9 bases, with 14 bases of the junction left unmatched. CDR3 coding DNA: TGTGCCAGCAGCTTAGGAGGGAGCGGGGGGCCATATGGTGAGCAGTTCTTC. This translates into CASSLGGSGGPYGEQFF. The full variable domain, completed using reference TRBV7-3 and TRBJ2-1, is GAGVSQTPSNKVTEKGKYVELRCDPISGHTALYWYRQSLGQGPEFLIYFQGTGAADDSGLPNDRFFAVRPEGSVSTLKIQRTERGDSAVYLCASSLGGSGGPYGEQFFGPGTRLTVL.

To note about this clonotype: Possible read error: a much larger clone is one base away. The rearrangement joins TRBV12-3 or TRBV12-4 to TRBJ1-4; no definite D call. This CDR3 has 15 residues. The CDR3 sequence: CACSTSGRAKEKLFF. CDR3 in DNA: TGTGCCTGCAGTACCTCGGGGAGAGCCAAAGAAAAACTGTTTTTT.

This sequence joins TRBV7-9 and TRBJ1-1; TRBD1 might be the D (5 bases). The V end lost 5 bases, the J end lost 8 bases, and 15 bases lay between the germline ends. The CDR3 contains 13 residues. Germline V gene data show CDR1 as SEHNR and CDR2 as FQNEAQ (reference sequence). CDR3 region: CASSPQRGSEAFF. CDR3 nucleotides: TGTGCCAGCAGCCCCCAAAGGGGTTCAGAAGCTTTCTTT.

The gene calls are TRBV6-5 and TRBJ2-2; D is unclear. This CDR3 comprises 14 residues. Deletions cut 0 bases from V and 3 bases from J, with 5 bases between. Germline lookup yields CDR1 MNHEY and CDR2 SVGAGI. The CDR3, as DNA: TGTGCCAGCAGTTACTCTCAGGACACCGGGGAGCTGTTTTTT. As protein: CASSYSQDTGELFF.

CDR3 sequence (DNA): TGTGCCAGCAGCCCCGGAACCTACAGGTCTGAGCAGTTCTTC. Residues: CASSPGTYRSEQFF. The chain joins TRBV11-2 to TRBJ2-1, with D tentatively TRBD1 (5 bases). V was clipped by 5 bases and J by 9 bases, with 17 bases between them. The CDR3 is made up of 14 amino acids. Germline CDR1 reads SGHAT; CDR2 reads FQNNGV.

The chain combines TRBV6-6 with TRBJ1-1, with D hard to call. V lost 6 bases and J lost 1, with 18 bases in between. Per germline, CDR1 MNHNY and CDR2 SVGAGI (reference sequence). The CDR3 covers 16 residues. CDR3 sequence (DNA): TGTGCCAGCAGATCAAGATCAACAGTTCAGAACACTGAAGCTTTCTTT. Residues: CASRSRSTVQNTEAFF.

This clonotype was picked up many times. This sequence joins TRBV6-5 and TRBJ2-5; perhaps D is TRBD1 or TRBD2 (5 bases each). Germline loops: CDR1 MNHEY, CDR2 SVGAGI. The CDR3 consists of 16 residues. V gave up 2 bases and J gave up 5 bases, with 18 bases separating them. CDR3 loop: CASSYGTGTMRETQYF. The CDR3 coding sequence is TGTGCCAGCAGTTACGGAACCGGGACGATGCGGGAGACCCAGTACTTC.

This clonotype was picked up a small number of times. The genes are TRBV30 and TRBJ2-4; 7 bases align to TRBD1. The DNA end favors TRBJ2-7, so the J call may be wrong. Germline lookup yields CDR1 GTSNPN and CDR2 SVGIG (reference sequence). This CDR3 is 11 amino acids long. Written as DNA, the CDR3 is TGTGCCTTTGACAGGGTGAACGAGCAGTACTTC. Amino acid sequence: CAFDRVNEQYF.

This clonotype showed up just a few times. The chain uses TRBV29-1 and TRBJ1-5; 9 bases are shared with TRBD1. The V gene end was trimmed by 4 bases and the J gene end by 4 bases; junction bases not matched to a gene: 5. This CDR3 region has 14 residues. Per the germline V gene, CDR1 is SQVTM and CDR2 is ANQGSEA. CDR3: CSVVVTGGNQPQHF. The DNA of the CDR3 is TGCAGCGTTGTCGTGACAGGGGGTAATCAGCCCCAGCATTTT.

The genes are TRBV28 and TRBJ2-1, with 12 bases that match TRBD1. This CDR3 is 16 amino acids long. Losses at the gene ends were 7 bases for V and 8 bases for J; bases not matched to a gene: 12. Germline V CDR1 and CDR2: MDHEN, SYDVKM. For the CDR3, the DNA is TGTGCCAGCACCCCGTCGGGGACAGGGGGCTGGGATGAGCAGTTCTTC. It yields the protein CASTPSGTGGWDEQFF.

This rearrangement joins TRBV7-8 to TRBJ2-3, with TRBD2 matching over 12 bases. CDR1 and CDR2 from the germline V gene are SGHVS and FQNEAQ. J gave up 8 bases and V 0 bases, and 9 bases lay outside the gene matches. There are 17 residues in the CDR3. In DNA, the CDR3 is TGTGCCAGCAGCTTAGCGGGGGGACTAGCGGGTGGAGGTACGCAGTATTTT. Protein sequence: CASSLAGGLAGGGTQYF.

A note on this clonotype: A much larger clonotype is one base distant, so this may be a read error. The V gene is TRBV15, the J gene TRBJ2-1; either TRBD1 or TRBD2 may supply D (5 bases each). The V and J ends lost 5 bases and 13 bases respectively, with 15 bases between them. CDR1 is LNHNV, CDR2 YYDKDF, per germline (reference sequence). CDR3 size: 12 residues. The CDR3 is CATSGTKETQFF. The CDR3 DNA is TGTGCCACCAGCGGGACCAAAGAGACCCAGTTCTTC.

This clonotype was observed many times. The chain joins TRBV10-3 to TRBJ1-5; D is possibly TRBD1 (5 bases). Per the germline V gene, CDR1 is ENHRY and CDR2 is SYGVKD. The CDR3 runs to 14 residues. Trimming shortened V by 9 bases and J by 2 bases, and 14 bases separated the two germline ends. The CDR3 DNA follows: TGTGCCATTGGGGGGGAGGTAGGCAATCAGCCCCAGCATTTT. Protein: CAIGGEVGNQPQHF.

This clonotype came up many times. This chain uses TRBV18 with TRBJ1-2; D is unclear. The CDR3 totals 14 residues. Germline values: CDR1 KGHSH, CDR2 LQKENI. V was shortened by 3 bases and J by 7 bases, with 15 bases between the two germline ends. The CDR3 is CASSPPLRVAGYTF. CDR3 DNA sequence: TGTGCCAGCTCACCCCCCTTAAGAGTTGCTGGCTACACCTTC.

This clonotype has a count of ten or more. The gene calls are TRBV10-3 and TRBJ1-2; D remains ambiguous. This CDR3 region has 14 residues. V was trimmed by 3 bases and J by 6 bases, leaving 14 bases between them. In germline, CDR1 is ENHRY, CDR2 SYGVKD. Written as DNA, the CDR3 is TGTGCCATCAGTGATCTGGGTTCGTCTAATGGCTACACCTTC. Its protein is CAISDLGSSNGYTF.

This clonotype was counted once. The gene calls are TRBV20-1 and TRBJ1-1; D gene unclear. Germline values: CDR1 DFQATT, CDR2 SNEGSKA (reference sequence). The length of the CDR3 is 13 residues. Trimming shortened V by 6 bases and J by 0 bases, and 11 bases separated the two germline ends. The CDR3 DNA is TGCAGTGCAACCCCGACGGTGAACACTGAAGCTTTCTTT. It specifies CSATPTVNTEAFF.

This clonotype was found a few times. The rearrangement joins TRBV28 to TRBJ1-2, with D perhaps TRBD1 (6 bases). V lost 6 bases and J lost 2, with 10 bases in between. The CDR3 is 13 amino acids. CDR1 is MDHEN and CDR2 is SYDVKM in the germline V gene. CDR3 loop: CASRVDRNYGYTF. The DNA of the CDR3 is TGTGCCAGCAGGGTCGACAGGAACTATGGCTACACCTTC.

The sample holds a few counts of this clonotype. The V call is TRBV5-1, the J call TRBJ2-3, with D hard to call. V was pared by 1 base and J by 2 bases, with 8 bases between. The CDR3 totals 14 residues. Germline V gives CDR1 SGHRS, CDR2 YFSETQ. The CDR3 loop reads CASSLRRVTDTQYF. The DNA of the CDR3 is TGCGCCAGCAGCTTGAGAAGGGTCACAGATACGCAGTATTTT.

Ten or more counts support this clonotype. The CDR3 here is CASSFLLQGSYNEQFF. The CDR3 nucleotides are TGTGCCAGCAGTTTTTTATTGCAGGGCTCCTACAATGAGCAGTTCTTC. The chain is built from TRBV12-3 or TRBV12-4 and TRBJ2-1; perhaps TRBD1 as D (5 bases). V gave up 3 bases and J gave up 0 bases, with 12 bases separating them. This CDR3 is built from 16 residues.